The clone carrying this T cell receptor beta chain was counted at least ten times. The target antigen is unknown. This entry comes from a study of T cell repertoires in cytomegalovirus infection. Study as a whole: Based on public TCR beta signatures, there were indications of CMV infection and of a matching HLA type. General observations from the study: Dominant in the ex vivo response were TCR beta clonotypes restricted by HLA-C and specific for CMV. Accumulated public TCR beta family frequency recognized individuals carrying CMV together with the relevant HLA.

The V end lost 1 base, the J end lost 9 bases, and 8 bases lay between the germline ends. CDR1 SGHVS and CDR2 FQNEAQ come from the germline V gene. This CDR3 has 12 residues. MiXCR, run by TCRdb on the reads, gives a single entry per CDR3 protein. The profile shows about 300,000 distinct CDR3 sequences, roughly a tenth of them singletons. The V and J genes are TRBV7-8 and TRBJ2-3, with D unresolved. This clonotype was sampled from a human donor in good health (CMV status not recorded). Some clones in this sample may be carry-over from other donors' samples. Sequencing input: PBMCs. The CDR3 nucleotides are TGTGCCAGCAGCTTAGTTTTAAAGACGCAGTATTTT. Translating it yields CASSLVLKTQYF.